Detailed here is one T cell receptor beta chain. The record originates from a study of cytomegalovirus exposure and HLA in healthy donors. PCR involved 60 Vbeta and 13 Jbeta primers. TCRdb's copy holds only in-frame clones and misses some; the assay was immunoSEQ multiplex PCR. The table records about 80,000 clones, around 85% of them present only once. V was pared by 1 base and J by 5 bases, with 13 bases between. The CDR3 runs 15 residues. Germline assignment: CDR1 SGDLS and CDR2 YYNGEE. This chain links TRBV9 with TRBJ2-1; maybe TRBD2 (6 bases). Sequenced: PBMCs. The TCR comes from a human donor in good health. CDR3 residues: CASSVTNWGDNEQFF. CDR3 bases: TGTGCCAGCAGCGTAACGAACTGGGGGGACAATGAGCAGTTCTTC.